This passage covers 21 T cell receptor beta chains from one sample sequenced in a study of T-cell memory formation after mild COVID-19. Using its own MiXCR run on the 5' RACE reads, TCRdb lists one record per CDR3 protein. The sample lists some 340,000 distinct CDR3 sequences, over 10% seen once, with around a fifth in the top ten. Sequenced input: PBMCs or a T cell subset sorted from them (not recorded which). Receptor source: a man between 18 and 35 years old who had mild COVID-19 (a few samples of this study predate the infection). Cell type and time point are not known.

This clonotype showed up just a few times. The chain employs TRBV7-8 and TRBJ2-1; D is unresolved. The germline gives CDR1 SGHVS, CDR2 FQNEAQ. Trimming took 1 base from V and 10 from J, leaving 8 bases between them. The CDR3 contains 12 residues. The CDR3 DNA sequence: TGTGCCAGCAGCTTAGACGGAAAAGAGCAGTTCTTC. This encodes CASSLDGKEQFF.

The table lists this clonotype with a few counts. The chain has TRBV3-1 and TRBJ2-5; the D gene is possibly TRBD1 (5 bases). Looked up from germline, CDR1 is LGHDT and CDR2 is YNNKEL (reference sequence). The CDR3 runs to 16 residues. V lost 3 bases and J 1 base, leaving 15 bases between the germline ends. CDR3 sequence reads: CASSHGAARFQETQYF. The CDR3, as DNA: TGTGCCAGCAGCCATGGGGCCGCCCGATTCCAAGAGACCCAGTACTTC.

This clonotype appeared a single time. The rearrangement links TRBV11-2 to TRBJ2-3; no reliable D call. The CDR3 is made up of 13 amino acids. Germline V gives CDR1 SGHAT, CDR2 FQNNGV. Trimming pared 1 base from V and 9 bases from J, leaving 11 bases between. The CDR3 reads CASSLGKLGTQYF. DNA of the CDR3: TGTGCCAGCAGCTTAGGTAAACTCGGGACGCAGTATTTT.

The chain couples TRBV12-5 to TRBJ2-1; TRBD1 matches at 7 bases. The CDR3 is 17 residues long. Per the germline V gene, CDR1 is LGHNT and CDR2 is FRNRAP. Trimming at V came to 2 bases and at J to 3 bases, leaving 10 bases not matched to a gene. The CDR3 coding sequence is TGTGCTAGTGGTTTGATTCCCGCCGGGACAGTCTACAATGAGCAGTTCTTC. This translates into CASGLIPAGTVYNEQFF.

This clonotype is medium-sized. J is TRBJ2-5 and V is TRBV6-6, with 8 bases that match TRBD1. The trim removed 5 bases at V and 9 bases at J, leaving 5 bases unmatched. From germline, CDR1 is MNHNY and CDR2 SVGAGI (reference sequence). The CDR3 has 12 amino acids. DNA of the CDR3: TGTGCCAGCAGTGCAGGGGGCGGGTCCCAGTACTTC. It encodes CASSAGGGSQYF.

This clonotype was seen repeatedly, ten times or more. The CDR3 loop is CASSLNGASSYNEQFF. In DNA, the CDR3 is TGTGCCAGCAGCTTAAATGGGGCTAGCTCCTACAATGAGCAGTTCTTC. The chain uses TRBV7-3 and TRBJ2-1, with D tentatively TRBD1 (5 bases). CDR3 size: 16 residues. V gave up 1 base and J gave up 0 bases, with 10 bases separating them. The germline CDR1 and CDR2 sequences are SGHTA and FQGTGA.

At least ten counts were recorded for this clonotype. The chain recombines TRBV29-1 with TRBJ2-3, with 9 nucleotides matching TRBD1. CDR3 length: 14 amino acids. CDR1 and CDR2 from the germline V gene are SQVTM and ANQGSEA. Trimming cost V 1 base and J 2 bases; bases outside gene matches: 1. In DNA form, the CDR3 reads TGCAGCGTTGAAGGGGACAGGGTCACAGATACGCAGTATTTT. Translation: CSVEGDRVTDTQYF.

The V and J genes are TRBV10-1 and TRBJ2-5; D might be TRBD1 (5 bases). V lost 1 base to trimming and J lost 4 bases, with 10 bases between them. CDR1 is WNHNN, CDR2 SYGVQD, per germline (reference sequence). The CDR3 spans 14 residues. The CDR3 loop is CASSEFRQGETQYF. The CDR3 region has the DNA TGCGCCAGCAGTGAGTTCCGGCAGGGAGAGACCCAGTACTTC.

The gene calls are TRBV29-1 and TRBJ2-3; the D call may be TRBD1 or TRBD2 (6 bases each). CDR3 length: 13 residues. V lost 4 bases, J lost 3 bases, and 11 bases lay in between. From germline, CDR1 is SQVTM and CDR2 ANQGSEA. CDR3 residues: CSVVRGPTDTQYF. The CDR3 bases are TGCAGCGTTGTTCGGGGGCCAACAGATACGCAGTATTTT.

This clonotype appeared many times. The chain uses TRBV5-1 and TRBJ2-3; D remains ambiguous. The germline V gene encodes CDR1 SGHRS and CDR2 YFSETQ. CDR3 size: 14 residues. The V end was cut by 4 bases, the J end by 1 base, with 10 bases between. CDR3 coding DNA: TGCGCCAGCAGCGTGGGTAGCCGCACAGATACGCAGTATTTT. This encodes CASSVGSRTDTQYF.

DNA for the CDR3: TGTGCCAGCAGAGCGACAGGGAAAGGCTACACCTTC. This sequence encodes CASRATGKGYTF. The chain has TRBV9 and TRBJ1-2; TRBD1 matches at 7 bases. The ends lost 5 bases at V and 8 bases at J; junction bases unmatched: 6. Germline CDR1 reads SGDLS; CDR2 reads YYNGEE. CDR3 length: 12 amino acids.

This chain joins TRBV11-2 and TRBJ2-7; D unresolved. Trimming removed 0 bases from V and 4 bases from J, with 7 bases in between. The CDR3 covers 13 residues. From germline, CDR1 is SGHAT and CDR2 FQNNGV. The CDR3 region has the DNA TGTGCCAGCAGCTTAGATCATGAGTACGAGCAGTACTTC. Amino acid sequence: CASSLDHEYEQYF.

The gene calls are TRBV28 and TRBJ1-1; D possibly corresponds to TRBD1 (5 bases). The V and J ends lost 2 bases and 9 bases respectively, with 10 bases between them. Germline assignment: CDR1 MDHEN and CDR2 SYDVKM. The CDR3 extends over 12 amino acids. CDR3 region: CASSLMSGQAFF. In DNA form, the CDR3 reads TGTGCCAGCAGTTTAATGTCAGGGCAAGCTTTCTTT.

J is TRBJ1-1 and V is TRBV2, with D possibly being TRBD1 (5 bases). The CDR3 runs to 14 residues. The V and J ends lost 6 bases and 6 bases respectively, with 17 bases between them. CDR1 and CDR2 (germline): SNHLY, FYNNEI. The CDR3 DNA reads as TGTGCCAGCAGCGCCGAGCAGGGCAGGGCTGAAGCTTTCTTT. Translated, it gives CASSAEQGRAEAFF.

This clonotype was detected a few times. The V gene is TRBV10-3, the J gene TRBJ2-7; the match to TRBD1 covers 9 bases. This CDR3 contains 15 residues. In germline, CDR1 is ENHRY, CDR2 SYGVKD. The V segment lost 11 bases and the J segment 7 bases; nucleotides outside the gene matches: 18. This chain's CDR3 is CAAQPGQGALREQYV. CDR3 nucleotide sequence: TGTGCCGCACAACCGGGACAGGGAGCCCTACGGGAGCAGTACGTC.

The chain combines TRBV7-8 with TRBJ2-2; D possibly matches TRBD1 or TRBD2 (6 bases each). V was shortened by 0 bases and J by 4 bases, with 12 bases between the two germline ends. CDR1 is SGHVS, CDR2 FQNEAQ, per germline. The CDR3 runs to 16 residues. The CDR3 protein is CASSLAGGLVTGELFF. CDR3 sequence (DNA): TGTGCCAGCAGCTTAGCGGGGGGCTTAGTCACCGGGGAGCTGTTTTTT.

This clonotype was observed a few times. This may be a read error: a much more frequent sequence differs by one nucleotide. J is TRBJ2-2 and V is TRBV25-1, with 11 nucleotides matching TRBD2. Germline V gene data show CDR1 as MGHDK and CDR2 as SYGVNS. This CDR3 comprises 15 residues. CDR3 in DNA: TGTGTCAGCAGTTTTAGCGGGGGGGCGCCCGGGGAGCTGTTTTTT. It specifies CVSSFSGGAPGELFF.

This clonotype occurred a few times. V is TRBV12-3 or TRBV12-4 and J is TRBJ2-6, with D possibly matching TRBD1 (5 bases). The CDR3 spans 17 residues. Trimming left V 0 bases short and J 2 bases short, with 11 bases between. The CDR3 DNA sequence: TGTGCCAGCAGTTTAGCGCTCGTAGGGGCTGGGGCCAACGTCCTGACTTTC. This translates into CASSLALVGAGANVLTF.

This clonotype turned up a few times. Written as DNA, the CDR3 is TGTGCCAGCATCACAGGGGGACGAATCTCCTACAATGAGCAGTTCTTC. This translates into CASITGGRISYNEQFF. The rearrangement links TRBV21-1 to TRBJ2-1; no DNA check was done on the table's D call, TRBD1. TRBV21-1 is classified as a pseudogene. This CDR3 is 16 amino acids long.

In its sample, this clonotype was seen a few times. The chain is built from TRBV5-6 and TRBJ2-7; perhaps D is TRBD1 or TRBD2 (5 bases each). The germline V gene has CDR1 SGHDT and CDR2 YYEEEE. This CDR3 is 13 amino acids long. The V and J ends lost 6 bases and 1 base respectively, with 11 bases between them. CDR3 sequence (DNA): TGTGCCAGCACCGTAGGGGAGTCCTACGAGCAGTACTTC. It specifies CASTVGESYEQYF.

This clonotype was seen a handful of times. The chain has TRBV12-3 or TRBV12-4 and TRBJ1-2; no definite D call. CDR3 length: 12 residues. The V end was cut by 2 bases, the J end by 5 bases, with 6 bases between. The CDR3 DNA is TGTGCCAGCAGTTTATTAGGGTATGGCTACACCTTC. Protein sequence: CASSLLGYGYTF.